The 13 T cell receptor beta chains below were found in one sample sequenced in a study of control samples from healthy donors and cancer patients. Assay used: immunoSEQ multiplex PCR; TCRdb lists only in-frame clones, some missing. In the table there are approximately 170,000 clones, around 94% of which are singletons. Material for sequencing was blood. The receptors come from a man aged 25 to 40 in good health.

This chain uses TRBV6-2 or TRBV6-3 with TRBJ1-5; TRBD1 matches 7 bases. The CDR3 totals 15 residues. Trimming cost V 3 bases and J 3 bases; bases outside gene matches: 5. The germline gives CDR1 MNHEY, CDR2 SVGEGT. The DNA of the CDR3 is TGTGCCAGCAGTTATGGGACAGCGTACAATCAGCCCCAGCATTTT. This codes for CASSYGTAYNQPQHF.

Regarding this clone: One end of the junction varies from germline; a read error may be responsible. V and J are TRBV3-1 (or the pseudogene TRBV3-2) and TRBJ2-1; 11 bases are a match to TRBD2. The CDR3 contains 12 residues. Germline CDR1 reads LGHDT; CDR2 reads YNNKEL (reference sequence). CDR3 loop: CASSPRLAGLIF. As DNA, the CDR3 is TGTGCCAGCAGCCCCAGACTAGCGGGATTAATCTTC.

The chain employs TRBV10-3 and TRBJ2-1; 12 bases fit TRBD2. The CDR3 covers 15 residues. The germline V gene has CDR1 ENHRY and CDR2 SYGVKD. Trimming cost V 2 bases and J 8 bases; bases outside gene matches: 4. CDR3 in DNA: TGTGCCATCAGTGAGGCTAGCGGGGGGGCCTATGAGCAGTTCTTC. It yields the protein CAISEASGGAYEQFF.

V is TRBV5-1 and J is TRBJ1-5; possibly TRBD1 for D (6 bases). CDR3 length: 15 amino acids. Trimming cost V 0 bases and J 3 bases, with 10 bases left between them. The germline V gene encodes CDR1 SGHRS and CDR2 YFSETQ. In DNA form, the CDR3 reads TGCGCCAGCAGCTTGGCATCAGGGGACAATCAGCCCCAGCATTTT. It encodes CASSLASGDNQPQHF.

The chain uses TRBV7-2 and TRBJ2-5; 12 nucleotides line up with TRBD2. The germline V gene encodes CDR1 SGHTA and CDR2 FQGNSA. This CDR3 has 16 residues. Losses at the gene ends were 2 bases for V and 4 bases for J; bases not matched to a gene: 5. The CDR3: CASSLSASGGAETQYF. CDR3 nucleotides: TGTGCCAGCAGCTTATCGGCTAGCGGGGGGGCAGAGACCCAGTACTTC.

V is TRBV9 and J is TRBJ2-7; no definite D call. Germline CDR1 SGDLS, CDR2 YYNGEE. V shed 0 bases and J shed 2 bases, with 9 bases lying between them. The CDR3 runs 14 residues. The CDR3 loop is CASSVGPLTYEQYF. The CDR3 nucleotides are TGTGCCAGCAGCGTAGGACCCCTTACCTACGAGCAGTACTTC. Looking up the rest from reference TRBV9 and TRBJ2-7 gives the full variable domain: DSGVTQTPKHLITATGQRVTLRCSPRSGDLSVYWYQQSLDQGLQFLIQYYNGEERAKGNILERFSAQQFPDLHSELNLSSLELGDSALYFCASSVGPLTYEQYFGPGTRLTVT.

This rearrangement joins TRBV27 to TRBJ2-3; D might be TRBD1 (5 bases). The germline gives CDR1 MNHEY, CDR2 SMNVEV (reference sequence). This CDR3 comprises 13 residues. V was clipped by 6 bases and J by 0 bases, with 7 bases between them. CDR3 residues: CASSRQSTDTQYF. The CDR3 DNA follows: TGTGCCAGCAGCCGACAGAGCACAGATACGCAGTATTTT.

The rearrangement links TRBV14 to TRBJ2-1; 7 bases match TRBD2. J was trimmed by 4 bases and V by 1 base; bases with no gene match: 10. Germline V lookup: CDR1 SGHDN, CDR2 FVKESK. This CDR3 is built from 17 residues. CDR3 sequence reads: CASSQAPPGLEYNEQFF. CDR3 coding DNA: TGTGCCAGCAGCCAAGCCCCACCCGGACTAGAGTACAATGAGCAGTTCTTC.

The rearrangement links TRBV6-5 to TRBJ1-4; possible D gene TRBD1, 6 bases. Germline V gene data show CDR1 as MNHEY and CDR2 as SVGAGI. V lost 5 bases and J 2 bases, leaving 6 bases between the germline ends. The CDR3 covers 13 residues. The CDR3 sequence: CASSTGTNEKLFF. In nucleotides, the CDR3 is TGTGCCAGCAGTACAGGGACTAATGAAAAACTGTTTTTT.

The J gene is TRBJ1-1, the V gene TRBV27; 7 nucleotides line up with TRBD1. From germline, CDR1 is MNHEY and CDR2 SMNVEV (reference sequence). The CDR3 has 12 residues. Unmatched junction bases numbered 2, after V lost 6 bases and J lost 4 bases. The CDR3 sequence: CASSAGGTEAFF. CDR3 sequence (DNA): TGTGCCAGCAGCGCAGGGGGCACTGAAGCTTTCTTT.

The chain has TRBV6-5 and TRBJ1-6; tentatively, D is TRBD1 (5 bases). The ends were cut back, 11 bases at V and 7 bases at J, with 15 bases in the middle. Germline CDR1 is MNHEY and CDR2 is SVGAGI. The length of the CDR3 is 13 residues. The CDR3 bases are TGTGCCGGCACCGGGACGGTAAATTCACCCCTCCACTTT. Protein product: CAGTGTVNSPLHF.

The V gene is TRBV28, the J gene TRBJ1-1; no firm D call. This CDR3 region has 12 residues. V was cut by 3 bases and J by 6 bases, with 8 bases left in between. Germline CDR1 is MDHEN and CDR2 is SYDVKM. The CDR3 spells CASSFSRAEAFF. CDR3 in DNA: TGTGCCAGCAGTTTTTCCCGAGCTGAAGCTTTCTTT.

This chain joins TRBV29-1 and TRBJ2-1; D is perhaps TRBD1 or TRBD2 (5 bases each). V lost 2 bases to trimming and J lost 12 bases, with 14 bases between them. In germline, CDR1 is SQVTM, CDR2 ANQGSEA. The CDR3 covers 12 residues. In DNA, the CDR3 is TGCAGCGTTGAAACCGGGACCTCAGGGCAGTTCTTC. Its protein is CSVETGTSGQFF.